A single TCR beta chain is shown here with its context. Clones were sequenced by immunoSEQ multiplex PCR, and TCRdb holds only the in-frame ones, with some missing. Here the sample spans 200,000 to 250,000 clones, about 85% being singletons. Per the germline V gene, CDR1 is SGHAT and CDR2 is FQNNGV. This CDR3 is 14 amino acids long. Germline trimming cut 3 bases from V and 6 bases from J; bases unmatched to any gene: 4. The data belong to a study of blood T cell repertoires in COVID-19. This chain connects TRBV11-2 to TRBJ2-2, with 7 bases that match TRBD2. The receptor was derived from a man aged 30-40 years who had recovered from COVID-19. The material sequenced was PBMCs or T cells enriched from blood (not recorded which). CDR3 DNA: TGTGCCAGCAGCTTCAATGGGGGGGCCGGGGAGCTGTTTTTT. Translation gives CASSFNGGAGELFF. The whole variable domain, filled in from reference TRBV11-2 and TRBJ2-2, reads EAGVAQSPRYKIIEKRQSVAFWCNPISGHATLYWYQQILGQGPKLLIQFQNNGVVDDSQLPKDRFSAERLKGVDSTLKIQPAKLEDSAVYLCASSFNGGAGELFFGEGSRLTVL.